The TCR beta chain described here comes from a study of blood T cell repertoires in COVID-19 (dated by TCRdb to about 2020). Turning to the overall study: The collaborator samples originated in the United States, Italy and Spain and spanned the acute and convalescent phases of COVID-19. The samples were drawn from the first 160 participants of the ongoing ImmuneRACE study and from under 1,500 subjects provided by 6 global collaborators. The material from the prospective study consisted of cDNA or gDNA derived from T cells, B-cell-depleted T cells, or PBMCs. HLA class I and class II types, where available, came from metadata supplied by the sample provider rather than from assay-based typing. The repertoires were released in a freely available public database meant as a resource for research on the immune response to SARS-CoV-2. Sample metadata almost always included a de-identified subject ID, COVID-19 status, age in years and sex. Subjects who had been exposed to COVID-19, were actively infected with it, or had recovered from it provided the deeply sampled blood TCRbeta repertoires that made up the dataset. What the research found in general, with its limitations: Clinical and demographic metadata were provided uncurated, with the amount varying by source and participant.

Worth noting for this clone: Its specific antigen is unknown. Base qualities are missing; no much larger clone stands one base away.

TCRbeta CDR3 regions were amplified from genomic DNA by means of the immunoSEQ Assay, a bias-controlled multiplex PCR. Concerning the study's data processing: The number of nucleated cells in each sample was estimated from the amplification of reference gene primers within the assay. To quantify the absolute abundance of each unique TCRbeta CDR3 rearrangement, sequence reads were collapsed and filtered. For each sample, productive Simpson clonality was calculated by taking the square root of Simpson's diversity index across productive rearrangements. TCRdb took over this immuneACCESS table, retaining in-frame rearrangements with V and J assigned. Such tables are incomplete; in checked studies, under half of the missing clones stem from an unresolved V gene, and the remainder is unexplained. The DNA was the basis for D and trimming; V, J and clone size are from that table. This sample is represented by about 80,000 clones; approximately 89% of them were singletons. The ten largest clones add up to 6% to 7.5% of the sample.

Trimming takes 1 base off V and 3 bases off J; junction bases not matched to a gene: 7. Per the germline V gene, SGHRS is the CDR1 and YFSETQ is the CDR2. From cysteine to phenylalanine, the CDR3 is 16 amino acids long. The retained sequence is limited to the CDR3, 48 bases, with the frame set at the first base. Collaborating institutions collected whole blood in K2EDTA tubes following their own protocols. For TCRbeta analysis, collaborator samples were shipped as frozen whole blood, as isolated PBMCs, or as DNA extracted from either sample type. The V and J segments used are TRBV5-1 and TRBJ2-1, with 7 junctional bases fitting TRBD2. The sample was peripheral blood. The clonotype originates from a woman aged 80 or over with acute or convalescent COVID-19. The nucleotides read TGCGCCAGCAGCTTGTATGCTAGCGGCTTCTACAATGAGCAGTTCTTC. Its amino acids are CASSLYASGFYNEQFF. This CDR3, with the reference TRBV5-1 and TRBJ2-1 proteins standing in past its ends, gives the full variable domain KAGVTQTPRYLIKTRGQQVTLSCSPISGHRSVSWYQQTPGQGLQFLFEYFSETQRNKGNFPGRFSGRQFSNSRSEMNVSTLELGDSALYLCASSLYASGFYNEQFFGPGTRLTVL.